This T cell receptor (beta chain) was recorded in a study of blood T cell repertoires in COVID-19. Background on the study: Collection of acute and convalescent COVID-19 samples took place in the United States, Italy and Spain. PBMCs, B-cell-depleted T cells, or T cells were the source of the cDNA or gDNA that made up the material.

The CDR3 length is 15 residues. After removal of 6 bases from V and 4 bases from J, the junction contained 7 bases not matched to a gene. Germline V CDR1 and CDR2: MNHEY, SMNVEV (reference sequence). In its sample, this clone was seen a few times. Original handling: Researchers report that nucleated cell counts were estimated from reference gene primer amplification. TCRdb's table, derived via immunoSEQ multiplex PCR, lists solely in-frame clones and lacks some. V, J and clone size were drawn from that table, and D and trimming were deduced from the DNA. The repertoire holds 150,000 to 200,000 clones, 90% to 95% seen once, with approximately 4.6% in the top ten.

This TCR came from a woman aged 45-59 years with acute or convalescent COVID-19. The sequencing input was peripheral blood. The chain joins TRBV27 to TRBJ2-2; 8 nucleotides align to TRBD2. As DNA, the CDR3 is TGTGCCAGCAGAGAACTAGCGGCGGGCACCGGGGAGCTGTTTTTT. It is translated as CASRELAAGTGELFF.